The 29 T cell receptor beta chains below come from one sample, sequenced in a study of shared clonotypes between healthy human individuals. Generated by immunoSEQ multiplex PCR, the TCRdb table keeps only in-frame clones and is missing some. The table records approximately 1.5 million clones, just under 99% of them present only once. The sample was naive CD4+ T cells sorted from blood. Noted subset: CD45RA+ positively selected. The receptors were sampled from a man aged 25-45 years in good health.

The chain uses TRBV27 and TRBJ2-1, with 15 nucleotides matching TRBD2. The CDR3 is made up of 14 amino acids. Losses at the gene ends were 7 bases for V and 7 bases for J; bases not matched to a gene: 2. CDR1 and CDR2 (germline): MNHEY, SMNVEV (reference sequence). CDR3 sequence (DNA): TGTGCCAGCAAGGGACTAGCGGGAGGTAATGAGCAGTTCTTC. Translation gives CASKGLAGGNEQFF.

The chain couples TRBV4-2 to TRBJ2-1; tentative D call: TRBD1 (5 bases). Trimming took off 9 bases at V and 2 bases at J, with 17 bases between the two ends. The CDR3 contains 15 residues. Germline V gene data show CDR1 as LGHNA and CDR2 as YNFKEQ. The CDR3 spells CASGEAGMAYNEQFF. CDR3 nucleotides: TGTGCCAGTGGAGAGGCAGGGATGGCCTACAATGAGCAGTTCTTC.

The chain recombines TRBV5-6 with TRBJ2-5; no clear D. Per the germline V gene, CDR1 is SGHDT and CDR2 is YYEEEE. CDR3 length: 15 amino acids. V was pared by 2 bases and J by 0 bases, with 11 bases between. The CDR3 loop is CASSFIGQNQETQYF. Here the CDR3 DNA reads TGTGCCAGCAGCTTTATAGGGCAGAACCAAGAGACCCAGTACTTC.

The chain joins TRBV11-2 to TRBJ1-1; D is unresolved. CDR3 size: 17 residues. Trimming took off 4 bases at V and 5 bases at J, with 23 bases between the two ends. Germline values: CDR1 SGHAT, CDR2 FQNNGV. CDR3: CASSSLQKVTKRTEAFF. In DNA form, the CDR3 reads TGTGCCAGCAGCTCTCTTCAGAAGGTCACCAAGAGGACTGAAGCTTTCTTT. Looking up the rest from reference TRBV11-2 and TRBJ1-1 gives the full variable domain: EAGVAQSPRYKIIEKRQSVAFWCNPISGHATLYWYQQILGQGPKLLIQFQNNGVVDDSQLPKDRFSAERLKGVDSTLKIQPAKLEDSAVYLCASSSLQKVTKRTEAFFGQGTRLTVV.

The count of this clone is one. The CDR3 coding sequence is TGTGCCAGCAGCCTTGTTGAAGGGAGAAGAGAGACCCAGTACTTC. As protein: CASSLVEGRRETQYF. V gene TRBV5-5 combines with J gene TRBJ2-5; D might be TRBD2 (5 bases). Germline V gene lookup returns CDR1 SGHKS and CDR2 YYEKEE (reference sequence). V gave up 4 bases and J gave up 4 bases, with 17 bases separating them. The CDR3 has 15 amino acids.

This clone was found once. The sample holds other DNA sequences that translate to the same CDR3. This rearrangement joins TRBV7-7 to TRBJ2-1; 12 bases fit TRBD2. Germline-derived CDR1 and CDR2 are SSHAT and FNYEAQ (reference sequence). Trimming took 5 bases from V and 5 from J; bases not matched to a gene: 4. This CDR3 comprises 15 residues. CDR3 sequence: CASSPGLAGNNEQFF. CDR3 in DNA: TGTGCCAGCAGCCCGGGACTAGCGGGCAACAATGAGCAGTTCTTC.

CDR3 sequence reads: CASSQEMASGSLQRGNEQFF. The CDR3, as DNA: TGCGCCAGCAGCCAAGAGATGGCTAGCGGGAGCCTCCAACGGGGCAATGAGCAGTTCTTC. The rearrangement links TRBV4-3 to TRBJ2-1; 10 nucleotides line up with TRBD2. Per the germline V gene, CDR1 is LGHNA and CDR2 is YSLEER. V shed 0 bases, J shed 6 bases, and the junction held 17 bases outside the gene matches. This CDR3 spans 20 amino acids.

V usage is TRBV5-1 and J usage is TRBJ1-4; 8 bases are a match to TRBD1. The J segment lost 3 bases and the V segment lost 4 bases, leaving 8 bases of the junction unmatched. Germline V CDR1 and CDR2: SGHRS, YFSETQ. This CDR3 contains 16 residues. The CDR3 is CASSQNPGQANEKLFF. For the CDR3, the DNA is TGCGCCAGCAGCCAGAATCCGGGACAGGCTAATGAAAAACTGTTTTTT.

The V gene is TRBV28, the J gene TRBJ1-2; maybe TRBD1 (5 bases). V lost 6 bases, J lost 6 bases, and 14 bases lay in between. The CDR3 is 13 residues long. Germline-derived CDR1 and CDR2 are MDHEN and SYDVKM. The CDR3 spells CASRAGALNGYTF. In nucleotides, the CDR3 is TGTGCCAGCAGGGCCGGGGCGCTCAATGGCTACACCTTC.

The chain is built from TRBV10-3 and TRBJ2-3, with TRBD2 matching 8 bases. After removal of 7 bases from V and 1 base from J, the junction contained 13 bases not matched to a gene. From germline, CDR1 is ENHRY and CDR2 SYGVKD. This CDR3 has 17 residues. CDR3 region: CAIKGTRSREGTDTQYF. CDR3 sequence (DNA): TGTGCCATCAAGGGGACAAGATCGCGGGAGGGCACAGATACGCAGTATTTT.

CDR3 sequence reads: CASSFEGGNQPQHF. For the CDR3, the DNA is TGTGCCAGCAGCTTCGAGGGTGGCAATCAGCCCCAGCATTTT. This sequence joins TRBV7-9 and TRBJ1-5; D gene uncertain. The V end lost 3 bases, the J end lost 2 bases, and 8 bases lay between the germline ends. This CDR3 has 14 amino acids. Germline-derived CDR1 and CDR2 are SEHNR and FQNEAQ (reference sequence).

V usage is TRBV11-3 and J usage is TRBJ2-7, with D hard to call. The CDR3 runs 14 residues. The V gene's germline CDR1 is SGHNT and CDR2 YENEEA. V shed 2 bases and J shed 3 bases, with 11 bases lying between them. The CDR3 nucleotides are TGTGCCAGCAGCTTAAGGCAGACCTTCTACGAGCAGTACTTC. Protein sequence: CASSLRQTFYEQYF. The full variable domain, its missing parts supplied by reference TRBV11-3 and TRBJ2-7, is EAGVVQSPRYKIIEKKQPVAFWCNPISGHNTLYWYLQNLGQGPELLIRYENEEAVDDSQLPKDRFSAERLKGVDSTLKIQPAELGDSAVYLCASSLRQTFYEQYFGPGTRLTVT.

The CDR3 sequence: CASSKADSLPSGANVLTF. CDR3 nucleotides: TGTGCCAGCAGCAAAGCAGACAGTCTACCCTCTGGGGCCAACGTCCTGACTTTC. The V and J genes are TRBV21-1 and TRBJ2-6; TRBD1 reflects the table's D call only, with no check against the DNA. TRBV21-1 is tagged as a pseudogene. This CDR3 is 18 amino acids long.

This chain links TRBV10-1 with TRBJ2-2; 7 nucleotides agree with TRBD1. Germline V gene sequence: CDR1 WNHNN, CDR2 SYGVQD (reference sequence). V was clipped by 3 bases and J by 3 bases; unmatched bases: 1. The CDR3 is made up of 14 amino acids. The CDR3 DNA is TGCGCCAGCAGTGATACAGGGGACACCGGGGAGCTGTTTTTT. This codes for CASSDTGDTGELFF.

The chain recombines TRBV11-2 with TRBJ2-7; TRBD2 matches at 7 bases. Germline V gene lookup returns CDR1 SGHAT and CDR2 FQNNGV. V was pared by 3 bases and J by 3 bases, with 11 bases of the junction left unmatched. The CDR3 contains 16 residues. The CDR3 is CASSFLTRTRSYEQYF. CDR3 DNA sequence: TGTGCCAGCAGCTTCCTCACCAGGACTAGGAGCTACGAGCAGTACTTC.

The genes are TRBV7-9 and TRBJ1-1; D gene uncertain. The CDR3 runs 13 residues. CDR1 and CDR2 from the germline V gene are SEHNR and FQNEAQ (reference sequence). The V gene lost 5 bases and the J gene lost 6 bases, with 13 bases spanning the gap. The CDR3 reads CASSPLSYAEAFF. The DNA of the CDR3 is TGTGCCAGCAGCCCCTTAAGCTACGCTGAAGCTTTCTTT.

This sequence joins TRBV9 and TRBJ2-3; tentative D call: TRBD2 (5 bases). The CDR3 totals 17 residues. Germline CDR1 reads SGDLS; CDR2 reads YYNGEE. V was pared by 4 bases and J by 3 bases, with 21 bases between. DNA for the CDR3: TGTGCCAGCAGCATTACGTTAAGAGGAGGAGGAACAGATACGCAGTATTTT. Encoded protein: CASSITLRGGGTDTQYF.

This chain's CDR3 is CAISEPGRNQPQHF. As DNA, the CDR3 is TGTGCCATCAGTGAACCCGGGAGAAATCAGCCCCAGCATTTT. The chain links TRBV10-3 to TRBJ1-5; D is unclear. CDR1 and CDR2 (germline): ENHRY, SYGVKD. The CDR3 consists of 14 residues. V was cut by 3 bases and J by 4 bases, with 10 bases left in between.

This chain uses TRBV5-5 with TRBJ2-7; D is perhaps TRBD1 (6 bases). V was shortened by 2 bases and J by 4 bases, with 16 bases between the two germline ends. This CDR3 is 15 amino acids long. Germline loops: CDR1 SGHKS, CDR2 YYEKEE (reference sequence). CDR3 region: CASSFLEQGGYEQYF. CDR3 bases: TGTGCCAGCAGCTTTCTAGAACAGGGTGGTTACGAGCAGTACTTC.

The chain links TRBV6-6 to TRBJ1-2; no definite D call. V dropped 4 bases and J dropped 2 bases, with 14 bases sitting between them. Germline CDR1 reads MNHNY; CDR2 reads SVGAGI (reference sequence). The CDR3 has 15 amino acids. The CDR3 DNA reads as TGTGCCAGCAGTTTAGTGGCAGACTCCAACTATGGCTACACCTTC. Translated, it gives CASSLVADSNYGYTF.

The gene calls are TRBV5-1 and TRBJ2-7; tentative D call: TRBD2 (6 bases). Trimming removed 5 bases at V and 2 bases at J, with 17 bases between. Looked up from germline, CDR1 is SGHRS and CDR2 is YFSETQ. The CDR3 is made up of 15 amino acids. CDR3 sequence (DNA): TGCGCCAGCAGGATCACCGGGACTTCGACCTACGAGCAGTACTTC. Its translation: CASRITGTSTYEQYF.

The chain uses TRBV30 and TRBJ1-5; 7 bases align to TRBD1. The CDR3 runs 14 residues. Looked up from germline, CDR1 is GTSNPN and CDR2 is SVGIG (reference sequence). V trimming: 2 bases; J trimming: 4 bases; junction bases outside the gene matches: 5. CDR3 residues: CAWSQTGFNQPQHF. CDR3 sequence (DNA): TGTGCCTGGAGTCAGACAGGGTTTAATCAGCCCCAGCATTTT.

The chain joins TRBV12-5 to TRBJ2-3; no firm D call. V was pared by 4 bases and J by 2 bases, with 13 bases between. The CDR3 has 15 residues. CDR1 and CDR2 (germline): LGHNT, FRNRAP. The CDR3 DNA follows: TGTGCTAGTGGTTCCCCGCCCCGAAACACAGATACGCAGTATTTT. Protein product: CASGSPPRNTDTQYF.

The V gene is TRBV5-4, the J gene TRBJ2-3, with 7 nucleotides matching TRBD2. CDR3 length: 16 amino acids. V dropped 4 bases and J dropped 4; count of bases not matched to a gene: 12. Germline-derived CDR1 and CDR2 are SGHNT and YYREEE (reference sequence). DNA for the CDR3: TGTGCCAGCAGCCCAGCCGTGCGCGGGAGTGCAGATACGCAGTATTTT. Protein product: CASSPAVRGSADTQYF.

The rearrangement uses TRBV7-3 and TRBJ2-6, with D hard to call. The CDR3 is made up of 16 amino acids. Germline CDR1 SGHTA, CDR2 FQGTGA. V was trimmed by 3 bases and J by 0 bases, leaving 9 bases between them. For the CDR3, the DNA is TGTGCCAGCAGCTTCTCCCGGCTCTCTGGGGCCAACGTCCTGACTTTC. This codes for CASSFSRLSGANVLTF. Full variable domain (rest looked up from reference TRBV7-3 and TRBJ2-6): GAGVSQTPSNKVTEKGKYVELRCDPISGHTALYWYRQSLGQGPEFLIYFQGTGAADDSGLPNDRFFAVRPEGSVSTLKIQRTERGDSAVYLCASSFSRLSGANVLTFGAGSRLTVL.

J is TRBJ1-2 and V is TRBV19, with D hard to call. The length of the CDR3 is 13 residues. The germline gives CDR1 LNHDA, CDR2 SQIVND (reference sequence). The V end was cut by 4 bases, the J end by 8 bases, with 14 bases between. The CDR3 coding sequence is TGTGCCAGTAGTACTGACACTCTTGGAGGCTACACCTTC. Its translation is CASSTDTLGGYTF.

This clone showed up just a few times. The chain is built from TRBV5-1 and TRBJ2-7; D tentatively fits TRBD1 or TRBD2 (5 bases each). V gave up 0 bases and J gave up 5 bases, with 6 bases separating them. The CDR3 is 12 amino acids. Germline-derived CDR1 and CDR2 are SGHRS and YFSETQ. The CDR3 spells CASSLGGDEQYF. CDR3 in DNA: TGCGCCAGCAGCTTGGGAGGGGACGAGCAGTACTTC.

The chain couples TRBV9 to TRBJ2-1, with a weak D call TRBD1 (7 bases). Trimming took off 3 bases at V and 3 bases at J, with 22 bases between the two ends. CDR1 SGDLS and CDR2 YYNGEE come from the germline V gene. The CDR3 has 18 residues. In nucleotides, the CDR3 is TGTGCCAGCAGCGAAAACTCAGGGGGGACCCGCATCTACAATGAGCAGTTCTTC. This encodes CASSENSGGTRIYNEQFF.

This chain connects TRBV2 to TRBJ2-1, with 9 bases aligning to TRBD2. CDR1 SNHLY and CDR2 FYNNEI come from the germline V gene. This CDR3 spans 15 amino acids. V lost 6 bases to trimming and J lost 4 bases; unmatched junction nucleotides: 7. The chain's CDR3 is CASSRSGGDYNEQFF. CDR3 nucleotide sequence: TGTGCCAGCAGCCGTAGCGGGGGAGATTACAATGAGCAGTTCTTC. The full variable domain, completed using reference TRBV2 and TRBJ2-1, is EPEVTQTPSHQVTQMGQEVILRCVPISNHLYFYWYRQILGQKVEFLVSFYNNEISEKSEIFDDQFSVERPDGSNFTLKIRSTKLEDSAMYFCASSRSGGDYNEQFFGPGTRLTVL.